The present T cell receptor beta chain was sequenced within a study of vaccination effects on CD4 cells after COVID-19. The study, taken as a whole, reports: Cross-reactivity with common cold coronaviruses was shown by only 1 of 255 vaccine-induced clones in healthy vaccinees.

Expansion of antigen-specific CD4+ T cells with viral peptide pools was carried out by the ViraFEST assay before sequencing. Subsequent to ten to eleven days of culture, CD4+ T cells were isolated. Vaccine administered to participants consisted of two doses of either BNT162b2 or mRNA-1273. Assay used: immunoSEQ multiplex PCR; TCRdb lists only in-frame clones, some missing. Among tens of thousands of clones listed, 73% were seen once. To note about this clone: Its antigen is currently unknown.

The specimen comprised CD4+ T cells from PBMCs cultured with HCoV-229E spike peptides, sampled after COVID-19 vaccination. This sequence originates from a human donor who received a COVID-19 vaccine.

The CDR3 protein is CASSPGLHSNQPQHF. The CDR3 DNA follows: TGTGCCAGCTCACCAGGGCTCCATAGCAATCAGCCCCAGCATTTT. J is TRBJ1-5 and V is TRBV18; D is ambiguous. The CDR3 extends over 15 amino acids. Trimming removed 2 bases from V and 0 bases from J, with 8 bases in between. Germline V gives CDR1 KGHSH, CDR2 LQKENI.